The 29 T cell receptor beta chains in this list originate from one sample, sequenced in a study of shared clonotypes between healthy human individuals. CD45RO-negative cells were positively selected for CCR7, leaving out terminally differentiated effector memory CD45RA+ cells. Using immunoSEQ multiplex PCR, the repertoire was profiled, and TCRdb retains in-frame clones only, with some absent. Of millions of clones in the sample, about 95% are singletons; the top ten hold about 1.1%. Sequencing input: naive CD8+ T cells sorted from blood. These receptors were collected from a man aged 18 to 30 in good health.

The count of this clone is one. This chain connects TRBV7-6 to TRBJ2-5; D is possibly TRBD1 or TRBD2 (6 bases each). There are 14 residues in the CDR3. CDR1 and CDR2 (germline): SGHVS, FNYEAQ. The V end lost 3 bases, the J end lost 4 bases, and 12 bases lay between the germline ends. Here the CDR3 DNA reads TGTGCCAGCAGCTTCTACGGGGGCAGAGAGACCCAGTACTTC. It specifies CASSFYGGRETQYF.

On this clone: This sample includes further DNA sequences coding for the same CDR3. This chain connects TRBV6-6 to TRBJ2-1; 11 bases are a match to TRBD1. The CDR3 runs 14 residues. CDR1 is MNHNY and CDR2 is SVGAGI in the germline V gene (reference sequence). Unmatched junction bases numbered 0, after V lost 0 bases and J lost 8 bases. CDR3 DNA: TGTGCCAGCAGTTACTCGGGACAGGGGGATGAGCAGTTCTTC. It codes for CASSYSGQGDEQFF.

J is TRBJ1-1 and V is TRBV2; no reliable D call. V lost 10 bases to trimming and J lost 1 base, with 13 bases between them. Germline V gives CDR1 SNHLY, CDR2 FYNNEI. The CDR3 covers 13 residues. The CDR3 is CATHGNGNTEAFF. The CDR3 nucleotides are TGTGCCACCCACGGGAACGGGAACACTGAAGCTTTCTTT.

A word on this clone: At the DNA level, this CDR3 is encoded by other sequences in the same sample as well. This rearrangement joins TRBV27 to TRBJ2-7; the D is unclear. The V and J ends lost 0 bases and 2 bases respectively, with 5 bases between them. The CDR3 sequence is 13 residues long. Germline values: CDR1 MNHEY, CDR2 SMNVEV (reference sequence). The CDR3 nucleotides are TGTGCCAGCAGTTTATCGAATCCCTACGAGCAGTACTTC. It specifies CASSLSNPYEQYF.

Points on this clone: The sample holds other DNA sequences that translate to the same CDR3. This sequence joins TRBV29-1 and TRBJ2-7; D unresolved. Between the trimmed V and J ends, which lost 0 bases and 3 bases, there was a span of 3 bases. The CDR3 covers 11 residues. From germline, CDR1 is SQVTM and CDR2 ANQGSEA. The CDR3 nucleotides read TGCAGCGTTGAAGATGACTACGAGCAGTACTTC. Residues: CSVEDDYEQYF.

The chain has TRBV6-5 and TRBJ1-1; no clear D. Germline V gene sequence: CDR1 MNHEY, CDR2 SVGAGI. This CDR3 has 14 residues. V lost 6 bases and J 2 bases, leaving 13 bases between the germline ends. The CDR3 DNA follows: TGTGCCAGCAGCCAGACCGACGGAAACACTGAAGCTTTCTTT. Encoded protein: CASSQTDGNTEAFF.

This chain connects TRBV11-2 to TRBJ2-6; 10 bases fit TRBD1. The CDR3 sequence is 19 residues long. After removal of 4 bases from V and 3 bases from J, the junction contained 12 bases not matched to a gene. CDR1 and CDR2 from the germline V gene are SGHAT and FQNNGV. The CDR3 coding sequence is TGTGCCAGCAGCTCGACCCCGGGAGACAGGGGGCTTGGGGCCAACGTCCTGACTTTC. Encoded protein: CASSSTPGDRGLGANVLTF.

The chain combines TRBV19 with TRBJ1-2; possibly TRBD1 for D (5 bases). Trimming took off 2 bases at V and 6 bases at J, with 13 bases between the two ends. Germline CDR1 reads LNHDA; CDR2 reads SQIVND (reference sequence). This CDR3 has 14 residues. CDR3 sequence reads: CASSIPGNIDGYTF. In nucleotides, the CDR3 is TGTGCCAGTAGTATACCAGGGAATATAGATGGCTACACCTTC.

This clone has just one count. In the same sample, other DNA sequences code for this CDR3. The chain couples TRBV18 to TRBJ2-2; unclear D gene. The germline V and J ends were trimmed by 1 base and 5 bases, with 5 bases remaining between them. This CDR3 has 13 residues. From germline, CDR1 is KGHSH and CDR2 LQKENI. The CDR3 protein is CASSPQGTGELFF. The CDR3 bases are TGTGCCAGCTCACCACAGGGAACCGGGGAGCTGTTTTTT.

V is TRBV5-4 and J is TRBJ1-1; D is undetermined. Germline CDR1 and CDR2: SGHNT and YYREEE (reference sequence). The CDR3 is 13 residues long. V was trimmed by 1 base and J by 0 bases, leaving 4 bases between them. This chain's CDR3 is CASSLMVNTEAFF. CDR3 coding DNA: TGTGCCAGCAGCTTGATGGTGAACACTGAAGCTTTCTTT. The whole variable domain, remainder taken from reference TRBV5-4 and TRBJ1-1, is ETGVTQSPTHLIKTRGQQVTLRCSSQSGHNTVSWYQQALGQGPQFIFQYYREEENGRGNFPPRFSGLQFPNYSSELNVNALELDDSALYLCASSLMVNTEAFFGQGTRLTVV.

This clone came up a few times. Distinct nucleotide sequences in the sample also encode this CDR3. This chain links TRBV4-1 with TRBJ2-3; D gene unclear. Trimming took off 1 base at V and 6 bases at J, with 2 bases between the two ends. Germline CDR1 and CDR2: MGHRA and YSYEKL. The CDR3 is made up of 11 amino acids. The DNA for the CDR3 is TGCGCCAGCAGCCAAGGGGATACGCAGTATTTT. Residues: CASSQGDTQYF.

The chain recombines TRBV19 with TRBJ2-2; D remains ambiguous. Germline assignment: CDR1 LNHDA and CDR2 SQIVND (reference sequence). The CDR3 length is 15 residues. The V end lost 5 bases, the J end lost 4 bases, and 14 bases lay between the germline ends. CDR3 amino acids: CASSPFSSSTGELFF. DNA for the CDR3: TGTGCCAGTAGTCCCTTTTCCAGTTCCACCGGGGAGCTGTTTTTT.

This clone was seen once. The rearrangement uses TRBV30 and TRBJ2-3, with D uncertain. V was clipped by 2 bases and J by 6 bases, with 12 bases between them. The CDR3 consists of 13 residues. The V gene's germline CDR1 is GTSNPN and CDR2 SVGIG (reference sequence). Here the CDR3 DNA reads TGTGCCTGGAGTTCGGGCGCCATGGATACGCAGTATTTT. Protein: CAWSSGAMDTQYF.

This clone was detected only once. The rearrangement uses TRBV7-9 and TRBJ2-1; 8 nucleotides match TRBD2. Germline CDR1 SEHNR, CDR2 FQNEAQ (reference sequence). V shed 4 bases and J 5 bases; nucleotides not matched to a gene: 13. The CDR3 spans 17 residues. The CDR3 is CASSSTSDERSNNEQFF. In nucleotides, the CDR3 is TGTGCCAGCAGCTCGACTAGCGACGAAAGATCGAACAATGAGCAGTTCTTC.

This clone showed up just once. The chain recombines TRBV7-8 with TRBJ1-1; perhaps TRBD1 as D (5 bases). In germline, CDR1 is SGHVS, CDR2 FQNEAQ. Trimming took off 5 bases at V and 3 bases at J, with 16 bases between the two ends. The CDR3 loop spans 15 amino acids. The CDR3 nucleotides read TGTGCCAGCAGCCTCGGGACTCCGGGGGACACTGAAGCTTTCTTT. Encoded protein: CASSLGTPGDTEAFF.

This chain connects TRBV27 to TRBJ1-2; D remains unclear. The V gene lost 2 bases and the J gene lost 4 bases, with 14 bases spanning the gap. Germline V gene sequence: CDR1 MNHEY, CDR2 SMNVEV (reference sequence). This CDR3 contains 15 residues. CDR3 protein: CASSLQSPALYGYTF. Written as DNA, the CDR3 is TGTGCCAGCAGTTTACAATCCCCGGCCCTCTATGGCTACACCTTC.

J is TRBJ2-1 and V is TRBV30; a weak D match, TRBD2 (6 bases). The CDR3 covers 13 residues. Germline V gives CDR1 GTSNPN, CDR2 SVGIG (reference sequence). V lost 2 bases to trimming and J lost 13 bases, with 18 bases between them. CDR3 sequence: CAWSLLADHLQFF. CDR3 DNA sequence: TGTGCCTGGAGTCTATTAGCGGATCACCTACAGTTCTTC.

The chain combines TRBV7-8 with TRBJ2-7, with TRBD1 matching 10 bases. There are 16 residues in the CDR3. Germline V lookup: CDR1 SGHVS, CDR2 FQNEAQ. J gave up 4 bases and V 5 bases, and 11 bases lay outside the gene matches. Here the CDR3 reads CASSPGTGELYYEQYF. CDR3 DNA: TGTGCCAGCAGCCCAGGGACAGGGGAGCTTTATTACGAGCAGTACTTC.

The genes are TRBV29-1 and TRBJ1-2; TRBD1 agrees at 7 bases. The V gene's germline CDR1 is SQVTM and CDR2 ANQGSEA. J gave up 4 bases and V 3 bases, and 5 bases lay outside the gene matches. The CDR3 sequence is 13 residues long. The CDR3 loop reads CSVDVRGIYGYTF. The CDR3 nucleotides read TGCAGCGTTGATGTCAGGGGGATCTATGGCTACACCTTC.

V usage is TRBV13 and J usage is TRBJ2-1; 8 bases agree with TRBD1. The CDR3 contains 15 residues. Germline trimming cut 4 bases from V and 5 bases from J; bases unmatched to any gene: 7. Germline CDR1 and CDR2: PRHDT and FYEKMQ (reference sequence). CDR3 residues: CASSSPVTGDNEQFF. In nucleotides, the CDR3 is TGTGCCAGCAGCTCACCCGTGACAGGGGACAATGAGCAGTTCTTC.

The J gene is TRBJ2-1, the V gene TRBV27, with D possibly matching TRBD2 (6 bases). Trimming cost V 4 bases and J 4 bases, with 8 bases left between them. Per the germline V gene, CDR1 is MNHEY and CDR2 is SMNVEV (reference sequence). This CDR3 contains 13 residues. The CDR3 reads CASSWDLYNEQFF. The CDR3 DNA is TGTGCCAGCAGTTGGGACTTGTACAATGAGCAGTTCTTC.

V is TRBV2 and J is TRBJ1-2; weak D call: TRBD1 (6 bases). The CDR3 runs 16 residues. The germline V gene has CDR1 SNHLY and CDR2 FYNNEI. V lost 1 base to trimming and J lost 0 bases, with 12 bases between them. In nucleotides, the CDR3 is TGTGCCAGCAGTGAAGTGGGGGCGCACCCTAACTATGGCTACACCTTC. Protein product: CASSEVGAHPNYGYTF.

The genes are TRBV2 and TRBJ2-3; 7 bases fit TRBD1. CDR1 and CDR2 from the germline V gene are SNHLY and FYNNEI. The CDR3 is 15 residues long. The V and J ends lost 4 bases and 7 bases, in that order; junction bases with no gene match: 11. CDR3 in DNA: TGTGCCAGCAGTGCTGACCCCGACAGGGTAAATACGCAGTATTTT. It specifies CASSADPDRVNTQYF.

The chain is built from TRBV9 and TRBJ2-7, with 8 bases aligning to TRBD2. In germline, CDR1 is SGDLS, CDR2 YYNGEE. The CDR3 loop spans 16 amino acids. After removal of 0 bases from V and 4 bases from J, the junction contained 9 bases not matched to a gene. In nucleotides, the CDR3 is TGTGCCAGCAGCGTAGAAGATAGCGGGGCCTCATACGAGCAGTACTTC. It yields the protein CASSVEDSGASYEQYF.

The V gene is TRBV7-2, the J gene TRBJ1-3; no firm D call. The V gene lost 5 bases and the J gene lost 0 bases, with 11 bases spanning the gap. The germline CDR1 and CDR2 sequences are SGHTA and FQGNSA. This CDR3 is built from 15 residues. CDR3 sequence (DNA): TGTGCCAGCAGCCCCTTTCTAAGCTCTGGAAACACCATATATTTT. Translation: CASSPFLSSGNTIYF.

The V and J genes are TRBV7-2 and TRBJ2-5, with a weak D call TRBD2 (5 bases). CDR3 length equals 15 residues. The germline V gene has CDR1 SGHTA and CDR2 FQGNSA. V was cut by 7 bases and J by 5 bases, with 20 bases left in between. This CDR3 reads CASTPPAEPDETQYF. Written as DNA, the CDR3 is TGTGCCAGCACCCCCCCAGCGGAGCCGGATGAGACCCAGTACTTC.

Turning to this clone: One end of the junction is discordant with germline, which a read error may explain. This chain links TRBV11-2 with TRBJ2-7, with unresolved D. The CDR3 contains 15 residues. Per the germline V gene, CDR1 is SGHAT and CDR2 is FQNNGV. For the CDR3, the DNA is TGCGCCAGCAGCTTAGAGCCCCGTACCTCCTACGAGCAGTACTTC. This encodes CASSLEPRTSYEQYF.

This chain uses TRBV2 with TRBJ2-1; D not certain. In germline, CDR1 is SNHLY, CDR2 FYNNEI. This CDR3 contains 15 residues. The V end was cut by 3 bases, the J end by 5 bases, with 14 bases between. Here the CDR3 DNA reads TGTGCCAGCAGTGACCTTTGGACGAGCGACAATGAGCAGTTCTTC. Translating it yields CASSDLWTSDNEQFF.

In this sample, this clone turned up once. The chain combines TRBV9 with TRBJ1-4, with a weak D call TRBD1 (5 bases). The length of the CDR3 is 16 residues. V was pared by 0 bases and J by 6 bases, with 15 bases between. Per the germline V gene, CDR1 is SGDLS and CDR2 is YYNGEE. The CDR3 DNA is TGTGCCAGCAGCGTAGCTGGCCAGGGCGTTGATGAAAAACTGTTTTTT. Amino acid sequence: CASSVAGQGVDEKLFF.